What follows describes a single T cell receptor beta chain. Its antigen is still unknown. This sequence is one base from a far larger clone and is likely a read error. The sample belongs to a study of low-dose radiotherapy and immunotherapy resistance in tumors (dated by TCRdb to between 2022 and 2023). For context, the study as a whole: Patients in Cohort 1 were given 0.5 Gy per fraction every 2 weeks, and the prescribed total PTV dose was 6.5 Gy. For Cohort 2, the dose was 1 Gy per fraction given every two weeks, adding up to 13 Gy in total across 26 weeks. Patients were given nivolumab as a 240 mg flat dose every two weeks and ipilimumab at 1 mg/kg every six weeks, with both drugs delivered intravenously. Every two weeks, patients got intravenous cyclophosphamide at 200 mg/m2, given one day ahead of each radiation and immunotherapy administration. Patients took aspirin 300 mg orally once daily for four cycles, starting on cycle 1 day 1. Trial participants were not randomized into treatment groups. Eight patients were included in the translational analysis, namely three from the first dose cohort plus the first five from the second dose cohort.

The sample's time point label is to be understood as: after trial treatment. The sample's treatment or condition, from its label and the paper: LDRT plus nivolumab, ipilimumab, low-dose cyclophosphamide and aspirin (RACIN trial). The donors took part in RACIN, a single-arm, phase I, dose-escalation trial that combined nivolumab, ipilimumab, aspirin, low-dose cyclophosphamide and low-dose radiotherapy. To be eligible, a patient needed to have an advanced solid tumor that was TIL-negative. CDR1 SGHTA and CDR2 FQGNSA are derived from the germline V gene. From cysteine to phenylalanine, the CDR3 is 16 amino acids long. Left in the record is the CDR3 DNA by itself, 48 bases read in frame from the first base. Relative to germline, V is missing 5 bases and J is missing 1 base, with 8 bases of the junction outside any gene match. The run used an Illumina HiSeq 2500. First-strand cDNA was synthesized using Superscript III and a set of TRAV- and TRBV-specific primers, so that both TCRalpha and TCRbeta chains were covered. A roughly 21-cycle PCR with Phusion amplified the TCRs, pairing a constant-region primer with the adapter that was attached to the V primers. The isolated mRNA was amplified using the MessageAmp II aRNA Amplification Kit, with in vitro transcription performed for 15 to 20 hours at 37 degrees C. mRNA for TCR sequencing was isolated with the Dynabeads mRNA DIRECT Purification Kit. Indexed Illumina adapters were added in a second roughly 25-cycle Phusion PCR, and the resulting products were purified with AMPure XP beads. Under the source paper's analysis protocol: Using custom Perl scripts, TCR sequences encoding the same protein were pooled, out-of-frame sequences were removed, and the abundance of each clonotype was computed. Any TCR sequence backed by just one read was left out of the analysis. The metrics used to describe the repertoires included Shannon entropy, Gini index, clonality, richness, and the frequency of TCRs shared between repertoires. Through fastp at Q25 and MiXCR, TCRdb rebuilt clones from the public reads, retaining in-frame beta chains. All rows with the same CDR3 protein become a single entry with the most common DNA and genes. The V and J calls and clone size come from TCRdb's table, not from the authors' own analysis. This sample lists about 58,000 distinct CDR3 sequences; under 30% were detected once. Roughly 6.7% of the sample is taken by the ten largest.

The sequence derives from a male donor with prostate cancer. The sample was PBMCs, taken after low-dose radiotherapy plus immunotherapy. The receptor chain draws on TRBV7-2 and TRBJ1-5; 7 of the junction bases match TRBD1. CDR3 sequence: CASSSAGTESNQPQHF. The sequenced DNA is TGTGCCAGCAGCAGCGCCGGGACAGAAAGCAATCAGCCCCAGCATTTT.